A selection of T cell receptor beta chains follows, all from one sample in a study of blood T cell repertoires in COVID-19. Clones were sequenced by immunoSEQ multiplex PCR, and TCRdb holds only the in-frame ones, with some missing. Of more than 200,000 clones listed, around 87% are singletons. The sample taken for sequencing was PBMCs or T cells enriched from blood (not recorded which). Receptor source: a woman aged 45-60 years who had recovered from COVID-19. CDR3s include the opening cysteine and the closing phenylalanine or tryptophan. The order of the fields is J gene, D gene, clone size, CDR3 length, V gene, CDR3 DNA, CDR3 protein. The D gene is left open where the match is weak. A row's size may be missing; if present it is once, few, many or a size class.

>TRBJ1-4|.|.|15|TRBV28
TGTGCCAGCAGTTTATCACAGACCCCTTATGAAAAACTGTTTTTT
CASSLSQTPYEKLFF
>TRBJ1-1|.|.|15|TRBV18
TGTGCCAGCTCACCACACGACAGACGGAACACTGAAGCTTTCTTT
CASSPHDRRNTEAFF
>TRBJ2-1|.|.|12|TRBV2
TGTGCCAGCAGTGAAGGGAGGGATGAGCAGTTCTTC
CASSEGRDEQFF
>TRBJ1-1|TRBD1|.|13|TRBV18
TGTGCCAGCCGAACAGACGGACAGGGAGAAGCTTTCTTT
CASRTDGQGEAFF
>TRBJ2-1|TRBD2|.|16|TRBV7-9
TGTGCCAGCAGCGATTGGACTAGCGGGATCTACAATGAGCAGTTCTTC
CASSDWTSGIYNEQFF
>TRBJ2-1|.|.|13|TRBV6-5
TGTGCCAGCAACCGACTAGGGTACAATGAGCAGTTCTTC
CASNRLGYNEQFF
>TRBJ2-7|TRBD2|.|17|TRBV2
TGTGCCAGCAGTGAAATACAGGCTAGCGGGACCACCTACGAGCAGTACTTC
CASSEIQASGTTYEQYF
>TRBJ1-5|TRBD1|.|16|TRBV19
TGTGCCAGTAATGTAGGGACAGGGAGGAGCAATCAGCCCCAGCATTTT
CASNVGTGRSNQPQHF
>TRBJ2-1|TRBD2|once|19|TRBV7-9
TGTGCCAGCAGCTTAAGATGGACTAGCGGGTCCAAAAGCGACAATGAGCAGTTCTTC
CASSLRWTSGSKSDNEQFF
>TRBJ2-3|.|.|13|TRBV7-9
TGTGCCAGCAGCGTAGACAGGACAGATACGCAGTATTTT
CASSVDRTDTQYF
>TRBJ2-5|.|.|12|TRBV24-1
TGTGCCACCAGTGATTATTCGGAGACCCAGTACTTC
CATSDYSETQYF
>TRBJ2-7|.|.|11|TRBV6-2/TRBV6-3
TGTGCCAGCAGCCGACAGTACGAGCAGTACTTC
CASSRQYEQYF
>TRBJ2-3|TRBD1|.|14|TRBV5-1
TGCGCCAGCAGGGGGGGACAGGGCACAGATACGCAGTATTTT
CASRGGQGTDTQYF
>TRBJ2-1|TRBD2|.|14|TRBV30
TGTGCCTGGAGCTCGACTAGCGGGAGTCATGAGCAGTTCTTC
CAWSSTSGSHEQFF
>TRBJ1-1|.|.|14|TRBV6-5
TGTGCCAGCAGCCGCGCGGGGGCTAACACTGAAGCTTTCTTT
CASSRAGANTEAFF
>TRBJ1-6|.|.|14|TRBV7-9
TGTGCCAGCAGCTTAGCCCAGAATAATTCACCCCTCCACTTT
CASSLAQNNSPLHF
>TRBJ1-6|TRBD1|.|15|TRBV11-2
TGTGCCAGCAGCAAAAATCAGGGGGCGTATTCACCCCTCCACTTT
CASSKNQGAYSPLHF
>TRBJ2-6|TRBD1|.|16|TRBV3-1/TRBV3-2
TGTGCCAGCAGCTACACAGGGGGCTCTGGGGCCAACGTCCTGACTTTC
CASSYTGGSGANVLTF
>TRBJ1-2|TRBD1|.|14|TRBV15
TGTGCCACCAGCATACCCGGGACAGCCTATGGCTACACCTTC
CATSIPGTAYGYTF
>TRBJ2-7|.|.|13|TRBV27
TGTGCCAGCAGTTTCCAGGGCTCCTACGAGCAGTACTTC
CASSFQGSYEQYF
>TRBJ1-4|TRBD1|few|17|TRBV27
TGTGCCAGCAGTTTAATCCCCCGGACAGGTTCCAATGAAAAACTGTTTTTT
CASSLIPRTGSNEKLFF
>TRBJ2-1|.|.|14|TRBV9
TGTGCCAGCAGCGTAGGTAGCGCCTACAATGAGCAGTTCTTC
CASSVGSAYNEQFF
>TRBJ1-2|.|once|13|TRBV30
TGTGCCTGGAGCCCGGAGTGGTCCTATGGCTACACCTTC
CAWSPEWSYGYTF
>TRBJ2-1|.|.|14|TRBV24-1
TGTGCCACCAGTGGGCCCCTGACTCGGAATGAGCAGTTCTTC
CATSGPLTRNEQFF
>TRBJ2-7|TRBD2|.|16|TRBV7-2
TGTGCCAGCAGGGAACTAAGGCTAGCGGGAGGATACGAGCAGTACTTC
CASRELRLAGGYEQYF
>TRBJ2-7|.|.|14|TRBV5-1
TGCGCCAGCAGGGTTGCGAGCGGATCCTACGAGCAGTACTTC
CASRVASGSYEQYF
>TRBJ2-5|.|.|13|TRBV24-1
TGTGCCACCCGTGGAACAGGGCAAGAGACCCAGTACTTC
CATRGTGQETQYF
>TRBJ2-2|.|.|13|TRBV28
TGTGCCAGCAGTCGTACAGGGACCGGGGAGCTGTTTTTT
CASSRTGTGELFF
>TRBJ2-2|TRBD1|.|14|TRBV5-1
TGCGCCAGCAGCGGACAGGGGGCTACCGGGGAGCTGTTTTTT
CASSGQGATGELFF
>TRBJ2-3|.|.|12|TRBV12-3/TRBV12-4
TGTGCCAGCAGCCCTAGCACAGATACGCAGTATTTT
CASSPSTDTQYF
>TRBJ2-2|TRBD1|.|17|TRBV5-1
TGCGCCAGCAGCCCAGCCCCCGGGACAGGGGGGACCGGGGAGCTGTTTTTT
CASSPAPGTGGTGELFF
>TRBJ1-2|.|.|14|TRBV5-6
TGTGCCAGCAGCTTGGTGGGGCCAGACTATGGCTACACCTTC
CASSLVGPDYGYTF
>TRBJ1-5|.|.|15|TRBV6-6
TGTGCCAGCAGTTACCATCCCCGGGACAATCAGCCCCAGCATTTT
CASSYHPRDNQPQHF
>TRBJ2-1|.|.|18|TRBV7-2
TGTGCCAGCAGCTTGGATTGGAGGGGGGGGTCTGTAATCAATGAGCAGTTCTTC
CASSLDWRGGSVINEQFF
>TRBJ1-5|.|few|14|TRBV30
TGTGCCTGGAGTCTGGGCTCGTTAGAACGGCCCCAGCATTTT
CAWSLGSLERPQHF
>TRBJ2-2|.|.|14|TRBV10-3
TGTGCCATCAGTGAGCTAGGGGGCACCGGGGAGCTGTTTTTT
CAISELGGTGELFF
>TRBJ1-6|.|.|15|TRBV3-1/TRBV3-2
TGTGCCAGCAGCCAGTTCGGGGGGGTTGGCTCACCCCTCCACTTT
CASSQFGGVGSPLHF
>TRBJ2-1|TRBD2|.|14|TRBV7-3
TGTGCCAGCAGCCCGACTAGCTACTACAATGAGCAGTTCTTC
CASSPTSYYNEQFF
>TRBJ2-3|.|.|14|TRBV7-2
TGTGCCAGCACTAACAACAGGCGTTCAGATACGCAGTATTTT
CASTNNRRSDTQYF
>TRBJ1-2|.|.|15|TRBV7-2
TGTGCCAGCAGCCCCGGACAGAACCTGAACTATGGCTACACCTTC
CASSPGQNLNYGYTF
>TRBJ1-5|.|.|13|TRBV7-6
TGTGCCAGCAGCTTAGGTAGAAATCAGCCCCAGCATTTT
CASSLGRNQPQHF
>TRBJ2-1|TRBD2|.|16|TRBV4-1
TGCGCCAGCAGCCAAGATCCAGCGGGAGGCTGGAATGAGCAGTTCTTC
CASSQDPAGGWNEQFF
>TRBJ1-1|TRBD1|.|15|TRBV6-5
TGTGCCAGCAGTTACTCAGGGACAGGGATCACTGAAGCTTTCTTT
CASSYSGTGITEAFF